The present T cell receptor beta chain was sequenced within a study of T cell responses to AZD1222 COVID-19 vaccine. Assay: immunoSEQ multiplex PCR; the TCRdb copy retains only in-frame clones and omits some. The sample has roughly 150,000 clones, around 89% seen once. Findings of the study overall: The span of vaccine-associated CD4 TCRs extended across spike, with dominance at 160-218 and 743-854. Only a handful of AZD1222 recipients were seropositive at baseline. Most donors were white British and more were female, and clonal diversity was possibly underestimated. The study reported that nearly half of spike-specific TCRs target unmutated variant regions.

As concerns this clone: Its antigen is currently unknown.

The CDR3 totals 12 residues. V gave up 4 bases and J gave up 4 bases; unmatched junction bases: 0. Germline V lookup: CDR1 LGHNA, CDR2 YNFKEQ. Specimen: peripheral blood, collected on day 0 of AZD1222 vaccination. The chain couples TRBV4-2 to TRBJ1-2; 7 nucleotides match TRBD1. The sequence derives from an adult in good health. DNA of the CDR3: TGTGCCAGCAGCCGGGACAGCTATGGCTACACCTTC. Amino acids: CASSRDSYGYTF.